Listed below are T cell receptor beta chains from one sample, sequenced in a study of blood T cell repertoires in COVID-19. The table came from immunoSEQ multiplex PCR; TCRdb's copy has only in-frame clones and leaves some out. The table has approximately 300,000 clones, 90% seen once. The material sequenced was peripheral blood. The receptors come from a woman aged 25 to 39 with COVID-19, enrolled during active disease. Each CDR3 is given with its conserved first and last residue. A D gene is named only where the DNA matches it firmly. Some rows have no size entry. The others give once, few or many, or a class for an expanded clone.

v_gene	d_gene	abundance	j_gene	CDR3aa	CDR3nt
TRBV19	TRBD2	-	TRBJ2-3	CASNNPSGVTDTQYF	TGTGCCAGTAATAATCCTAGCGGCGTCACAGATACGCAGTATTTT
TRBV30	TRBD1	-	TRBJ1-6	CACATGAEFYNSPLHF	TGTGCCTGCGCGACAGGGGCGGAATTCTATAATTCACCCCTCCACTTT
TRBV7-9	TRBD2	-	TRBJ2-1	CASSLTSVAYNEQFF	TGTGCCAGCAGCCTGACTAGCGTAGCCTACAATGAGCAGTTCTTC
TRBV19	-	-	TRBJ1-5	CASSIALGQTYSNQPQHF	TGTGCCAGTAGTATAGCCCTCGGACAGACTTATAGCAATCAGCCCCAGCATTTT
TRBV27	-	-	TRBJ2-1	CASTRSSSYNEQFF	TGTGCCAGCACCCGGAGTAGCTCCTACAATGAGCAGTTCTTC
TRBV7-2	-	-	TRBJ2-7	CASSLMVRAGPLDEQYF	TGTGCCAGCAGCTTAATGGTCAGGGCGGGGCCCTTGGACGAGCAGTACTTC
TRBV4-3	TRBD2	-	TRBJ2-1	CASSQELAGGLNPNEQFF	TGCGCCAGCAGCCAAGAACTAGCGGGAGGGTTAAATCCCAATGAGCAGTTCTTC
TRBV24-1	TRBD1	-	TRBJ1-2	CATSETTGTGTIGYTF	TGTGCCACCAGTGAAACCACCGGGACAGGGACGATAGGCTACACCTTC
TRBV29-1	-	once	TRBJ1-5	CSARGQGNQPQHF	TGCAGCGCCCGAGGCCAGGGTAATCAGCCCCAGCATTTT
TRBV6-5	-	-	TRBJ2-3	CASSSSVRATDTQYF	TGTGCCAGCAGTTCGAGTGTGCGGGCCACAGATACGCAGTATTTT
TRBV4-2	-	once	TRBJ1-1	CASSQSVDTEAFF	TGTGCCAGCAGCCAGTCGGTAGACACTGAAGCTTTCTTT
TRBV5-1	TRBD1	-	TRBJ2-7	CASSLAPVPGQGGRAYEQYF	TGCGCCAGCAGCTTGGCTCCTGTACCGGGACAGGGAGGGAGGGCCTACGAGCAGTACTTC
TRBV30	TRBD1	once	TRBJ1-2	CAWRSGTVSIHTF	TGTGCCTGGAGGTCCGGGACAGTGTCTATCCACACCTTC
TRBV6-5	-	-	TRBJ2-7	CASSRETGEQYF	TGTGCCAGCAGTAGAGAGACAGGCGAGCAGTACTTC
TRBV18	-	-	TRBJ2-3	CASSLSVQDTQYF	TGTGCCAGCTCCCTCAGCGTCCAAGATACGCAGTATTTT
TRBV5-5	-	-	TRBJ1-2	CASSLGATNYGYTF	TGTGCCAGCAGCTTGGGGGCAACTAACTATGGCTACACCTTC
TRBV24-1	TRBD2	once	TRBJ2-2	CATSEQRGPRELFF	TGTGCCACCAGTGAGCAGCGGGGGCCCAGGGAGCTGTTTTTT
TRBV5-1	TRBD1	-	TRBJ1-1	CASSHDSTGTEAFF	TGCGCCAGCAGCCACGATTCGACAGGGACTGAAGCTTTCTTT
TRBV28	TRBD2	-	TRBJ2-1	CASSSGGVPDNEQFF	TGTGCCAGCAGTTCTGGGGGGGTTCCTGACAATGAGCAGTTCTTC
TRBV7-2	-	-	TRBJ1-5	CASSARAYSNQPQHF	TGTGCCAGCAGCGCCAGGGCATATAGCAATCAGCCCCAGCATTTT
TRBV28	-	-	TRBJ1-5	CASSFALPHQPQHF	TGTGCCAGCAGTTTTGCACTGCCCCATCAGCCCCAGCATTTT
TRBV19	-	-	TRBJ2-2	CASSIGPPRGTHGELFF	TGTGCCAGTAGTATCGGCCCCCCCCGCGGGACTCACGGGGAGCTGTTTTTT
TRBV5-4	TRBD2	-	TRBJ2-5	CASSAGLAGETQYF	TGTGCCAGCAGCGCGGGACTAGCGGGAGAGACCCAGTACTTC
TRBV28	-	-	TRBJ1-5	CASNSGSGNQPQHF	TGTGCCAGCAATTCAGGGTCGGGCAATCAGCCCCAGCATTTT
TRBV15	-	-	TRBJ2-5	CATSRDPLRETQYF	TGTGCCACCAGCAGAGATCCCCTGAGGGAGACCCAGTACTTC
TRBV18	-	-	TRBJ2-7	CASSPARSYEQYF	TGTGCCAGCTCACCCGCGCGCTCCTACGAGCAGTACTTC
TRBV7-8	-	-	TRBJ1-2	CASSYSGPLGGHGYTF	TGTGCCAGCAGCTATTCCGGACCGCTGGGGGGTCATGGCTACACCTTC
TRBV28	TRBD2	-	TRBJ2-1	CASSFSTSINEQFF	TGTGCCAGCAGTTTCTCGACTAGCATCAATGAGCAGTTCTTC
TRBV28	-	-	TRBJ2-7	CASSFPGPYEQYF	TGTGCCAGCAGTTTTCCAGGTCCCTACGAGCAGTACTTC
TRBV2	-	-	TRBJ1-2	CASRQVPIYGYTF	TGTGCCAGTCGACAGGTACCGATCTATGGCTACACCTTC
TRBV4-1	TRBD1	-	TRBJ1-2	CASSSRGQGGEGYTF	TGCGCCAGCAGCTCACGTGGACAGGGGGGTGAAGGCTACACCTTC